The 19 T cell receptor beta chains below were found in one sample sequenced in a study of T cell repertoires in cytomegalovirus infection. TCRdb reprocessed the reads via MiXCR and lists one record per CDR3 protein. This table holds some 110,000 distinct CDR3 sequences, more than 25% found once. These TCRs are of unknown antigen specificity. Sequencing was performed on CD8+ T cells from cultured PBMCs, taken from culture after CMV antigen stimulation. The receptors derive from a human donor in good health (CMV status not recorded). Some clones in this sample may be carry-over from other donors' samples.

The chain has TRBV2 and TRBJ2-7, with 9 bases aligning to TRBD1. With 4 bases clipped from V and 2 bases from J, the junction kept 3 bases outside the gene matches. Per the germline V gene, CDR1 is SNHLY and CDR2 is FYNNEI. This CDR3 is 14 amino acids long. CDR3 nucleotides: TGTGCCAGCAGTGGGACAGGGGCACCCTACGAGCAGTACTTC. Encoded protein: CASSGTGAPYEQYF.

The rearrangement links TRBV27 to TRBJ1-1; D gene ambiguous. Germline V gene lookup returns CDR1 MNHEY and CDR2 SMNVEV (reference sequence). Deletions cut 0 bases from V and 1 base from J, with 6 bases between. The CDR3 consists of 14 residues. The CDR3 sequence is CASSLSLGNTEAFF. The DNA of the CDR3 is TGTGCCAGCAGTTTATCCCTGGGGAACACTGAAGCTTTCTTT.

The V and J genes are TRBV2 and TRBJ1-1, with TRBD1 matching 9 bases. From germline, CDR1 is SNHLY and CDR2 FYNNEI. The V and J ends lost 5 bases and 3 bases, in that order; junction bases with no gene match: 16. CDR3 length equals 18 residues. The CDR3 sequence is CASSRRQGVSSTDTEAFF. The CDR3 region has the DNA TGTGCCAGCAGTCGACGACAGGGGGTCTCGAGTACAGACACTGAAGCTTTCTTT.

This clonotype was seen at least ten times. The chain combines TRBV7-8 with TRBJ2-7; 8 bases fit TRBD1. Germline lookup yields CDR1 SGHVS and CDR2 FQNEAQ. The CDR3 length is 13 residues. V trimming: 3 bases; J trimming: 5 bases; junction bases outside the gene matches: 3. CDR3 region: CASSLQGANEQYF. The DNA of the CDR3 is TGTGCCAGCAGCTTGCAGGGGGCGAACGAGCAGTACTTC.

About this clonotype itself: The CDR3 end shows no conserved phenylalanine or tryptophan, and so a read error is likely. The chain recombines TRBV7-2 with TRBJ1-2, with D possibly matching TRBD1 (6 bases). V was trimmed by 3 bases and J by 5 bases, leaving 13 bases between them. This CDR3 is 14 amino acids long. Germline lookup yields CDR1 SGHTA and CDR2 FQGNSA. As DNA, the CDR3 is TGTGCCAGCAGCTTTCGGGGGGCGCGGTATGGCTACACCGTC. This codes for CASSFRGARYGYTV.

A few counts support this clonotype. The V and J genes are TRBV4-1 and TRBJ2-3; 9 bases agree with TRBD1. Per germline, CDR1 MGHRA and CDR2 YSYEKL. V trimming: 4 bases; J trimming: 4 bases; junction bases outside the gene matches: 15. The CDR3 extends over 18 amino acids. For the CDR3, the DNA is TGCGCCAGCAGCCTCTACGGACAGGGGACCATGGGCCCAGATACGCAGTATTTT. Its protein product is CASSLYGQGTMGPDTQYF.

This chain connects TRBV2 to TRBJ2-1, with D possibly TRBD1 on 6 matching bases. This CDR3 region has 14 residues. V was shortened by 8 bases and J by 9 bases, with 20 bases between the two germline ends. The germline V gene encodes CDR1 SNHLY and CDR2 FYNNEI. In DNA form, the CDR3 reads TGTGCCAGCGAGAGTGGGGACAAATTGATTGAGCAGTTCTTC. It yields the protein CASESGDKLIEQFF.

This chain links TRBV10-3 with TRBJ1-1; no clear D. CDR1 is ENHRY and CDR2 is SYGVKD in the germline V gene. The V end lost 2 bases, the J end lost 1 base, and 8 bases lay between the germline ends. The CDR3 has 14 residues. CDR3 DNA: TGTGCCATCAGTGAGCCTACACCGAACACTGAAGCTTTCTTT. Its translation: CAISEPTPNTEAFF.

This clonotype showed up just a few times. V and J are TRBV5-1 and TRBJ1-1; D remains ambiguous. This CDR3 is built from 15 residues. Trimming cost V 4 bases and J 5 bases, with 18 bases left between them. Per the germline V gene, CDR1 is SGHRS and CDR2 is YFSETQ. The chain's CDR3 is CASSPPTSEGTEAFF. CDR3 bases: TGCGCCAGCAGCCCACCGACTTCGGAAGGGACTGAAGCTTTCTTT. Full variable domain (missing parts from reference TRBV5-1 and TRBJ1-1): KAGVTQTPRYLIKTRGQQVTLSCSPISGHRSVSWYQQTPGQGLQFLFEYFSETQRNKGNFPGRFSGRQFSNSRSEMNVSTLELGDSALYLCASSPPTSEGTEAFFGQGTRLTVV.

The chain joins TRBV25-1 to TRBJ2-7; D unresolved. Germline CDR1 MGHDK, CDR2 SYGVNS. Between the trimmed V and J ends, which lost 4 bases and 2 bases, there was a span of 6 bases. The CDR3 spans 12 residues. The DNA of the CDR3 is TGTGCCAGCAGTGGGGGTCCCTACGAGCAGTACTTC. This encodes CASSGGPYEQYF.

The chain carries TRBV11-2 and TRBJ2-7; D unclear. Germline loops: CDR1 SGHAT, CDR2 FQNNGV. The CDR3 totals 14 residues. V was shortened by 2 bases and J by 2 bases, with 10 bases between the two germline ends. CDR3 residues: CASSLPGDPYEQYF. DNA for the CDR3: TGTGCCAGCAGCTTACCCGGAGATCCCTACGAGCAGTACTTC.

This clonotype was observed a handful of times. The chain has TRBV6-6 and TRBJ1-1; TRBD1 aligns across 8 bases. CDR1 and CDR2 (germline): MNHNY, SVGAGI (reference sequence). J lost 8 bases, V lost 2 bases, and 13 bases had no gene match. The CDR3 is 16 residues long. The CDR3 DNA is TGTGCCAGCAGTTACCCCACAGACAGGGGAAAGGTCGAAGCTTTCTTT. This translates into CASSYPTDRGKVEAFF.

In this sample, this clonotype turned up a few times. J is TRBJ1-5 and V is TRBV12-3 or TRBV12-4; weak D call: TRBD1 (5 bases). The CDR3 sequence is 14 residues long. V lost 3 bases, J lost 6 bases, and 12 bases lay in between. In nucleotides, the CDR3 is TGTGCCAGCAGTTTCTTGGGGCTGGGTCAGCCCCAGCATTTT. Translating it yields CASSFLGLGQPQHF.

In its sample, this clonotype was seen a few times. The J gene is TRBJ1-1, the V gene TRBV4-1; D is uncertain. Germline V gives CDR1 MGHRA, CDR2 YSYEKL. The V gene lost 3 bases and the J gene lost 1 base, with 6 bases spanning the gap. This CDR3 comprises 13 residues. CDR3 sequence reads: CASSHPGNTEAFF. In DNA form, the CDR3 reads TGCGCCAGCAGCCATCCAGGGAACACTGAAGCTTTCTTT.

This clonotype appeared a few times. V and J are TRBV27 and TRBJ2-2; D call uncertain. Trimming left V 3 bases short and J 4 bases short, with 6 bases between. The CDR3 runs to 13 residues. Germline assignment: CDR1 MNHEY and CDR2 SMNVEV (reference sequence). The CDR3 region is CASSFEFTGELFF. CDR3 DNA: TGTGCCAGCAGTTTCGAATTCACCGGGGAGCTGTTTTTT.

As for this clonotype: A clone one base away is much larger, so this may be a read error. The CDR3 is CASSGSGGLSGYSF. In DNA form, the CDR3 reads TGTGCCAGCAGTGGTTCAGGGGGTTTGAGCGGCTACTCCTTC. V usage is TRBV2 and J usage is TRBJ1-2, with 7 bases lining up with TRBD1. CDR3 length: 14 amino acids. Germline lookup yields CDR1 SNHLY and CDR2 FYNNEI. Looking up the rest from reference TRBV2 and TRBJ1-2 gives the full variable domain: EPEVTQTPSHQVTQMGQEVILRCVPISNHLYFYWYRQILGQKVEFLVSFYNNEISEKSEIFDDQFSVERPDGSNFTLKIRSTKLEDSAMYFCASSGSGGLSGYSFGSGTRLTVV.

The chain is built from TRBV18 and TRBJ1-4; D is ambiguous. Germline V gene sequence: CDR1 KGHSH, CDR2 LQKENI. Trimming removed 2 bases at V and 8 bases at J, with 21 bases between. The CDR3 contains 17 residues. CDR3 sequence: CASSPTRGPGLWEKLFF. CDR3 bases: TGTGCCAGCTCACCAACCAGAGGCCCGGGCCTTTGGGAAAAACTGTTTTTT.

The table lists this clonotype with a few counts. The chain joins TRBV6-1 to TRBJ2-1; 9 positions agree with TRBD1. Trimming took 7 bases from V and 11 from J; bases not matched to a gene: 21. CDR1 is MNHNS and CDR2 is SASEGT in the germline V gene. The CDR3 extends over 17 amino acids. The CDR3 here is CASKSNSGTGMGRQQFF. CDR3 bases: TGTGCCAGCAAGTCTAATTCCGGGACAGGGATGGGAAGGCAGCAGTTCTTC.

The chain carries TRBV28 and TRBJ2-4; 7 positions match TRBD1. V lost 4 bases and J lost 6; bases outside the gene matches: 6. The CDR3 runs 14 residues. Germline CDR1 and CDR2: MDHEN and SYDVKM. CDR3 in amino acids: CASSSGTEVNIQYF. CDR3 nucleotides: TGTGCCAGCAGTTCAGGGACAGAGGTAAACATTCAGTACTTC.